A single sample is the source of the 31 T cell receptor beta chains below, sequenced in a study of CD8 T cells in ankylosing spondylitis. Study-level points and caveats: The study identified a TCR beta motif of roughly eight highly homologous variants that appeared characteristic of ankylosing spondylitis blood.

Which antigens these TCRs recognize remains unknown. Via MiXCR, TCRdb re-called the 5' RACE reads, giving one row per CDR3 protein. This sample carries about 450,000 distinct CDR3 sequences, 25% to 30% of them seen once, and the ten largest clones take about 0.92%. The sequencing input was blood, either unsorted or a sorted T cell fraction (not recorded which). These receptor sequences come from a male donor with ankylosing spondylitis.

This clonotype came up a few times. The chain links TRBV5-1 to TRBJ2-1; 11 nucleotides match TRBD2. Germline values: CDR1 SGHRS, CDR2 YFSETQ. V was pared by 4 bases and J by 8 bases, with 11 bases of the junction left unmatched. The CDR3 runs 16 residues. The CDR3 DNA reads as TGCGCCAGCAGCCTAAGGATAGCGGGAGGGCACGATGAGCAGTTCTTC. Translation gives CASSLRIAGGHDEQFF.

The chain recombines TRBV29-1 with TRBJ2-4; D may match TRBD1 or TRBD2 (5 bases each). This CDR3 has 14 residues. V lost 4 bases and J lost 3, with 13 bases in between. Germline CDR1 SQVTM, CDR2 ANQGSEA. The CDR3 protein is CSVVWGYVKNIQYF. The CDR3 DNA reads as TGCAGCGTTGTATGGGGGTACGTCAAAAACATTCAGTACTTC.

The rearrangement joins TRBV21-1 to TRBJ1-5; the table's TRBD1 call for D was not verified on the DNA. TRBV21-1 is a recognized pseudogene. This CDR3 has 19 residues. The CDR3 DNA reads TGTGCCAGCAGTCGTTACAGGGGGCAATATCTCCAAGGCAATCAGCCCCAGCATTTT. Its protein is CASSRYRGQYLQGNQPQHF.

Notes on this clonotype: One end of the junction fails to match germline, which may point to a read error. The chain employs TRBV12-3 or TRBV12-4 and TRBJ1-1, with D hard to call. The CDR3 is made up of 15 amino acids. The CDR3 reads CVSSFGVMGNTEAFF. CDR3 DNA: TGTGTCAGCAGCTTTGGGGTGATGGGGAACACTGAAGCTTTCTTT.

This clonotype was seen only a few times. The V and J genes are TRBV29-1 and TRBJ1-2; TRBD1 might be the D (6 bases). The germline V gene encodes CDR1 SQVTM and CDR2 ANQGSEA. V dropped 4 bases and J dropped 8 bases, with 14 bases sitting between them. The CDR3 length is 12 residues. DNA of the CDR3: TGCAGCGTTGCGGGGGGCGCCGAGGGCTACACCTTC. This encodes CSVAGGAEGYTF.

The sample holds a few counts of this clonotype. CDR3 protein: CASSYDIYSKNIQYF. The CDR3 nucleotides read TGCGCCAGCAGCTATGACATCTATTCCAAAAACATTCAGTACTTC. This rearrangement joins TRBV5-1 to TRBJ2-4, with no clear D. The length of the CDR3 is 15 residues. Germline V gene data show CDR1 as SGHRS and CDR2 as YFSETQ. With 3 bases removed from V and 2 bases from J, the gap between germline ends came to 12 bases.

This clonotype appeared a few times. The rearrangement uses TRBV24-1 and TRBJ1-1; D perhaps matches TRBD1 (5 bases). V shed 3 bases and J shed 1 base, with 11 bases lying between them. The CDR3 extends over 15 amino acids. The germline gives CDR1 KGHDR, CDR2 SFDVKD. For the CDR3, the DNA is TGTGCCACCAGTGATAGGGGACCGCCGAACACTGAAGCTTTCTTT. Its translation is CATSDRGPPNTEAFF.

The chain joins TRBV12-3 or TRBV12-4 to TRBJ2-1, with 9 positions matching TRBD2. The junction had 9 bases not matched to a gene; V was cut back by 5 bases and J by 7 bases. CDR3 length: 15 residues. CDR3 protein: CASSPFSGSWNEQFF. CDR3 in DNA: TGTGCCAGCAGTCCTTTTAGCGGGAGTTGGAATGAGCAGTTCTTC.

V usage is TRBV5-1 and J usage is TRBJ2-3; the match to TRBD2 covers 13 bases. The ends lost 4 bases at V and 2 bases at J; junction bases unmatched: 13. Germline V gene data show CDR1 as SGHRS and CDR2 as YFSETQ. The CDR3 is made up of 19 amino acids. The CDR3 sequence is CASSRAGLAGVAHTDTQYF. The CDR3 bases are TGCGCCAGCAGCCGGGCAGGACTAGCGGGAGTAGCGCACACAGATACGCAGTATTTT. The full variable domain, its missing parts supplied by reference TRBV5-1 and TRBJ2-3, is KAGVTQTPRYLIKTRGQQVTLSCSPISGHRSVSWYQQTPGQGLQFLFEYFSETQRNKGNFPGRFSGRQFSNSRSEMNVSTLELGDSALYLCASSRAGLAGVAHTDTQYFGPGTRLTVL.

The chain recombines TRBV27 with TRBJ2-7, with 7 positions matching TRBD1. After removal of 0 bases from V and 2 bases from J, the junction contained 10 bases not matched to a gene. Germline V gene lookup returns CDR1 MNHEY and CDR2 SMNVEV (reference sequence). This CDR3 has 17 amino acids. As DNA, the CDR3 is TGTGCCAGCAGTTTATCTTACCCGACAGGGACGACCTACGAGCAGTACTTC. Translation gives CASSLSYPTGTTYEQYF.

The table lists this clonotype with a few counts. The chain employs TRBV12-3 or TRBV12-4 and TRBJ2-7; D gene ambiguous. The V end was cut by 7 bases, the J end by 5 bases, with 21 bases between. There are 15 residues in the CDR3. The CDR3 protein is CASKRGVSILDEQYF. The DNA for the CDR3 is TGTGCCAGCAAACGTGGGGTTTCGATCCTGGACGAGCAGTACTTC.

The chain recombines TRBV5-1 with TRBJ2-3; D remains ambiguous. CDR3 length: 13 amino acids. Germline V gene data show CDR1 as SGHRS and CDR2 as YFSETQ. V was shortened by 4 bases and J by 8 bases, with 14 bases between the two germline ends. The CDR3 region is CASSLQSSGTQYF. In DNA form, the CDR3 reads TGCGCCAGCAGCCTCCAGTCCTCCGGTACGCAGTATTTT.

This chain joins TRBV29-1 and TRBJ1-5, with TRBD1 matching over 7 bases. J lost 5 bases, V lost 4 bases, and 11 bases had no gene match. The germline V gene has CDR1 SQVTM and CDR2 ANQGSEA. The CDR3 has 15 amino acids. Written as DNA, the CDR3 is TGCAGCGTTGGACAGGGTTCCCGGAATGATCAGCCCCAGCATTTT. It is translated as CSVGQGSRNDQPQHF. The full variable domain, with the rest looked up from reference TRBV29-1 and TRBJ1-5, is SAVISQKPSRDICQRGTSLTIQCQVDSQVTMMFWYRQQPGQSLTLIATANQGSEATYESGFVIDKFPISRPNLTFSTLTVSNMSPEDSSIYLCSVGQGSRNDQPQHFGDGTRLSIL.

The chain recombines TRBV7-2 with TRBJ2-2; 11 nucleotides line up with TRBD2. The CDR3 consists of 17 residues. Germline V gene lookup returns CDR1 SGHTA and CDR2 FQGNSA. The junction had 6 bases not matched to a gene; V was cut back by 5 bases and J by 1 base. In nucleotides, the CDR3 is TGTGCCAGCAGCCCGGTCGGGACTAGCGGGAACACCGGGGAGCTGTTTTTT. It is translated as CASSPVGTSGNTGELFF.

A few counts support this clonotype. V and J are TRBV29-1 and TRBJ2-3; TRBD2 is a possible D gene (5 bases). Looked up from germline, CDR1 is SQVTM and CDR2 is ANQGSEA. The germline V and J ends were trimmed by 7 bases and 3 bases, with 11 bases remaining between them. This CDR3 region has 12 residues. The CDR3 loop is CSGWTGTDTQYF. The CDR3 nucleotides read TGCAGCGGCTGGACGGGAACAGATACGCAGTATTTT.

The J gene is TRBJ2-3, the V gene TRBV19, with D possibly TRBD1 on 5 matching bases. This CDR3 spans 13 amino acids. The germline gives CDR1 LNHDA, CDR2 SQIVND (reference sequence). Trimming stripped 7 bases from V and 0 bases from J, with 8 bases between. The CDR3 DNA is TGTGCCAGTACCGACAGAAGCACAGATACGCAGTATTTT. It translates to CASTDRSTDTQYF.

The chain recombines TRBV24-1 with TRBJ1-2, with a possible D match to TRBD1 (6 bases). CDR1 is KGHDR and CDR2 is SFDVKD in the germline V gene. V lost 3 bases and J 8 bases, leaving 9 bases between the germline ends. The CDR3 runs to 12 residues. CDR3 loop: CATSDQGSGYTF. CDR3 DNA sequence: TGTGCCACCAGTGATCAGGGGAGCGGCTACACCTTC.

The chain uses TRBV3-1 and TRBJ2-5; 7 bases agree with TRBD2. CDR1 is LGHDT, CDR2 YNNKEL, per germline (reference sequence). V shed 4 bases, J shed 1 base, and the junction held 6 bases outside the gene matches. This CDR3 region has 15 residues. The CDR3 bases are TGTGCCAGCAGCCGCGGATGGGGGGGCCAAGAGACCCAGTACTTC. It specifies CASSRGWGGQETQYF.

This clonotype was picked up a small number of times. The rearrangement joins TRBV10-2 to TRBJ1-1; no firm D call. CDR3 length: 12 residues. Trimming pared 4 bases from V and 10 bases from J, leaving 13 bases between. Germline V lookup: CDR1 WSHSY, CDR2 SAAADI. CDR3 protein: CASSAPGRVAFF. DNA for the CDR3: TGCGCCAGCAGTGCCCCGGGCCGCGTAGCTTTCTTT.

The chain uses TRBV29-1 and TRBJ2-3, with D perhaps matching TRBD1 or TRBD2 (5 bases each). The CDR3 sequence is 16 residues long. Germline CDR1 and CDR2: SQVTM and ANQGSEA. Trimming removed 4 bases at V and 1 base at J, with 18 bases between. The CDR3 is CSVGGGQGARTDTQYF. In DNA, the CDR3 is TGCAGCGTTGGAGGTGGGCAGGGAGCCCGCACAGATACGCAGTATTTT.

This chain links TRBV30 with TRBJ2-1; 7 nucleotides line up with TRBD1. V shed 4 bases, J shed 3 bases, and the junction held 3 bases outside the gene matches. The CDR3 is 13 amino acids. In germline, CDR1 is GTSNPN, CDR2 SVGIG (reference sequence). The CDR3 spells CAWTWDSYNEQFF. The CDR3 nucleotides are TGTGCCTGGACCTGGGACAGCTACAATGAGCAGTTCTTC.

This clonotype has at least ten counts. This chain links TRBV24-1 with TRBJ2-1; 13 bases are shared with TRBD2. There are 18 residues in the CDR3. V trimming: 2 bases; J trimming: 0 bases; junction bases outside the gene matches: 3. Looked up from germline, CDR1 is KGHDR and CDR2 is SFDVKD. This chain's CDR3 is CATSDWTSGRGSYNEQFF. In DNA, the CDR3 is TGTGCCACCAGTGATTGGACTAGCGGGAGAGGCTCCTACAATGAGCAGTTCTTC.

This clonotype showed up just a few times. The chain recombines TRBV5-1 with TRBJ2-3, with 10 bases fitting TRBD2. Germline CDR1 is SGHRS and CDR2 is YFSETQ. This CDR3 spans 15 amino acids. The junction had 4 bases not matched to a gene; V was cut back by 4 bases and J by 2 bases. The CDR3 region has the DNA TGCGCCAGCAGCCGGGGACTAGCGACCACAGATACGCAGTATTTT. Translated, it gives CASSRGLATTDTQYF.

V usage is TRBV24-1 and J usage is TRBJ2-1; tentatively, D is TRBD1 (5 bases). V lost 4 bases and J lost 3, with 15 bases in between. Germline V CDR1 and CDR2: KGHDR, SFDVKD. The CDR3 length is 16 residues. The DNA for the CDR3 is TGTGCCACCAGTGACCTGGACACCTTGGACTACAATGAGCAGTTCTTC. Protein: CATSDLDTLDYNEQFF.

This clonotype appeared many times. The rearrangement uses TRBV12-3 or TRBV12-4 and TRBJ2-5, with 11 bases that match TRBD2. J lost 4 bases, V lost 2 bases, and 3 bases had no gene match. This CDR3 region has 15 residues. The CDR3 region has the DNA TGTGCCAGCAGTTTAATCCTAGCGGGAGGAGAGACCCAGTACTTC. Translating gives CASSLILAGGETQYF.

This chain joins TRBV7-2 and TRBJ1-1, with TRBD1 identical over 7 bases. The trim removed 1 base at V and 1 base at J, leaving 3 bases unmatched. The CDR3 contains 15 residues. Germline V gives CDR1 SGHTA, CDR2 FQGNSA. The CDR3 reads CASSLGDRANTEAFF. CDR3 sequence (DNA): TGTGCCAGCAGCTTAGGTGACAGGGCGAACACTGAAGCTTTCTTT. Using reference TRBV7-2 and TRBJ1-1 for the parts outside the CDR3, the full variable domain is GAGVSQSPSNKVTEKGKDVELRCDPISGHTALYWYRQSLGQGLEFLIYFQGNSAPDKSGLPSDRFSAERTGGSVSTLTIQRTQQEDSAVYLCASSLGDRANTEAFFGQGTRLTVV.

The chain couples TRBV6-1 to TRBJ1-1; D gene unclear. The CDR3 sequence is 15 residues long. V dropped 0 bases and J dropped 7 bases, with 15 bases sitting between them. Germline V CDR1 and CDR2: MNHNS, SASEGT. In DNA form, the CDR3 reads TGTGCCAGCAGTGAAGCCTTGGTAGGGCCGCGTGAAGCTTTCTTT. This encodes CASSEALVGPREAFF.

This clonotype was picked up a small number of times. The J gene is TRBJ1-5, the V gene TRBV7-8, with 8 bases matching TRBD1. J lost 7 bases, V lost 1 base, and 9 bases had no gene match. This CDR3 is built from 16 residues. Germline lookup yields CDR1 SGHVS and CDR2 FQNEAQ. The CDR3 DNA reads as TGTGCCAGCAGCTTAGTTGCAGGGGGCTCTCGGCAGCCCCAGCATTTT. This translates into CASSLVAGGSRQPQHF.

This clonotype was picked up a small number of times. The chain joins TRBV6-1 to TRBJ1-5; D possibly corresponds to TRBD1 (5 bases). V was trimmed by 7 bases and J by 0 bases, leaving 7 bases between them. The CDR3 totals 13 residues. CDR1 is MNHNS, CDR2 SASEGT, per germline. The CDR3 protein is CASMGTSNQPQHF. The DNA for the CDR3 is TGTGCCAGCATGGGGACTAGCAATCAGCCCCAGCATTTT.

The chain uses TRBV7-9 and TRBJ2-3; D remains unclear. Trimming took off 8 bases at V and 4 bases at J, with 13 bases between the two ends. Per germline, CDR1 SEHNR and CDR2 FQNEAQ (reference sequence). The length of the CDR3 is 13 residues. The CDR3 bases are TGTGCCAGCGAACTTCGCCGAGCAGATACGCAGTATTTT. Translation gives CASELRRADTQYF.

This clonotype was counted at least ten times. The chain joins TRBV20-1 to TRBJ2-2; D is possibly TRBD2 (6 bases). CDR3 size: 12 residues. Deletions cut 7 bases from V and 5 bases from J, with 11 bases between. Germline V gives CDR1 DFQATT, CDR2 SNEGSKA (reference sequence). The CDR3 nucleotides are TGCAGTGTGCGGGGAGAGACCGGGGAGCTGTTTTTT. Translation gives CSVRGETGELFF.